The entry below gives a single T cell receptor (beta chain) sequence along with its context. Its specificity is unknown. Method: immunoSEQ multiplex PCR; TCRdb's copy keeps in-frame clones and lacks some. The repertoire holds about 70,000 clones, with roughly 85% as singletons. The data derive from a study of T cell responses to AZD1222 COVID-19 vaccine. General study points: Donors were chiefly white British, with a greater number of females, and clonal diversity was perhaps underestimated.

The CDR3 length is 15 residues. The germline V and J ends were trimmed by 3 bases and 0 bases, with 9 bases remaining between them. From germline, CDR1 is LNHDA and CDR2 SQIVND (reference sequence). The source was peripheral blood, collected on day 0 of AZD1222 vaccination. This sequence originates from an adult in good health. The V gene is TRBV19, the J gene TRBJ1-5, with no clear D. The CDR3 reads CASSMEPYSNQPQHF. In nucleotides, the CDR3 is TGTGCCAGTAGTATGGAGCCTTATAGCAATCAGCCCCAGCATTTT.